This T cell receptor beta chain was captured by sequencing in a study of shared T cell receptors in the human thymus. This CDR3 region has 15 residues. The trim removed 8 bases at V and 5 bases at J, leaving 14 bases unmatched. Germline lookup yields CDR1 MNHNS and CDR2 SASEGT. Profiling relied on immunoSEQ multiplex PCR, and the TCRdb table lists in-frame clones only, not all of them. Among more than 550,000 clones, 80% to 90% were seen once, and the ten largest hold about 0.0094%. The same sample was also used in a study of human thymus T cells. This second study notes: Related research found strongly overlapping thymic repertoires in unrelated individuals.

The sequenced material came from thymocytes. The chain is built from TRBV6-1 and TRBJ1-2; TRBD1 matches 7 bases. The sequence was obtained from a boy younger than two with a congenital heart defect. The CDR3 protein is CASLGQVVQGYGYTF. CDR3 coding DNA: TGTGCCAGCTTAGGACAGGTGGTCCAGGGGTATGGCTACACCTTC.